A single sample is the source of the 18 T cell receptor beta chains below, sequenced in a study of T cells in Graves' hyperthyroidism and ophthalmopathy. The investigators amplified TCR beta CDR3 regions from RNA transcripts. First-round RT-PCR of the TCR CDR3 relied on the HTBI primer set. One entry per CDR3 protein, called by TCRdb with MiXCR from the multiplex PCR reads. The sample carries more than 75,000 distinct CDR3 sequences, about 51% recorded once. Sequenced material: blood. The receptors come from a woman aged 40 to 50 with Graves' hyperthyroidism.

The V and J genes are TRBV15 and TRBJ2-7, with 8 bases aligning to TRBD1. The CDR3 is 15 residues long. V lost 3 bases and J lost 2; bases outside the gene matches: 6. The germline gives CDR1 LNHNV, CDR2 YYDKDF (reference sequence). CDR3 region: CATSSGQGSPYEQYF. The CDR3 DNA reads TGTGCCACCAGCAGCGGACAGGGAAGTCCCTACGAGCAGTACTTC.

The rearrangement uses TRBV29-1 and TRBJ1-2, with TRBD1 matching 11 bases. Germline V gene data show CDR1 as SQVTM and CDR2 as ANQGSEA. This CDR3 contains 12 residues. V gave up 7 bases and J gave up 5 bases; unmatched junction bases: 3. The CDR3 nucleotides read TGCAGCGCAGGACAGGGGGCGTATGGCTACACCTTC. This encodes CSAGQGAYGYTF.

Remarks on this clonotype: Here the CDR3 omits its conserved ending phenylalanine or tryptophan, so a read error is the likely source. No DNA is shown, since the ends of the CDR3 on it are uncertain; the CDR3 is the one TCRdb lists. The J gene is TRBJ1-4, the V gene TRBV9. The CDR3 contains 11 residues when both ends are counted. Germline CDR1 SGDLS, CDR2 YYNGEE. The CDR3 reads CASSVDSTADY.

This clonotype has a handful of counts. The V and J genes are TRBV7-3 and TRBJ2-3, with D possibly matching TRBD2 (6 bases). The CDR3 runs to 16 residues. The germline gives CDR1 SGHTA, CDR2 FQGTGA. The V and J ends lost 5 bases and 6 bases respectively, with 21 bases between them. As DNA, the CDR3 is TGTGCCAGCAGCCACATCCGGGACTCCCCTCGGGATACGCAGTATTTT. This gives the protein CASSHIRDSPRDTQYF. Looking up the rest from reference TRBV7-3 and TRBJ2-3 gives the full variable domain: GAGVSQTPSNKVTEKGKYVELRCDPISGHTALYWYRQSLGQGPEFLIYFQGTGAADDSGLPNDRFFAVRPEGSVSTLKIQRTERGDSAVYLCASSHIRDSPRDTQYFGPGTRLTVL.

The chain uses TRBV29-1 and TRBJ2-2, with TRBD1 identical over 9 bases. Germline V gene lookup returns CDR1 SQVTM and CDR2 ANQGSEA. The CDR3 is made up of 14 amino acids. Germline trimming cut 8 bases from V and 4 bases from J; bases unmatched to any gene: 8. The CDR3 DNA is TGCAGCTTAGCTGGGACAGGGATCACCGGGGAGCTGTTTTTT. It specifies CSLAGTGITGELFF.

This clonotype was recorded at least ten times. This chain's CDR3 is CASSWTSGQKETQYF. The CDR3 nucleotides are TGCGCCAGCAGTTGGACTAGCGGGCAAAAAGAGACCCAGTACTTC. The chain combines TRBV5-1 with TRBJ2-5, with TRBD2 identical over 11 bases. CDR3 size: 15 residues. From germline, CDR1 is SGHRS and CDR2 YFSETQ. The V gene end was trimmed by 5 bases and the J gene end by 3 bases; junction bases not matched to a gene: 6.

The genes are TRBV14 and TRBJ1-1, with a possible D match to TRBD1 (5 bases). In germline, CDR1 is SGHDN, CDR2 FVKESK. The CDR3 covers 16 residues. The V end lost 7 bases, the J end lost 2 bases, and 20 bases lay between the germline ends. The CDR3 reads CASTRGGVGANTEAFF. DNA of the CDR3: TGTGCCAGCACCCGGGGGGGAGTCGGAGCTAACACTGAAGCTTTCTTT.

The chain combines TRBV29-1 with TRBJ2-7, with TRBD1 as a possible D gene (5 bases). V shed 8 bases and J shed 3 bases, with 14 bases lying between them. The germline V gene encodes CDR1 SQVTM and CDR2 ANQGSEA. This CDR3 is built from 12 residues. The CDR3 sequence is CSQDQGSYEQYF. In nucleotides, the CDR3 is TGCAGCCAAGATCAGGGTAGCTACGAGCAGTACTTC.

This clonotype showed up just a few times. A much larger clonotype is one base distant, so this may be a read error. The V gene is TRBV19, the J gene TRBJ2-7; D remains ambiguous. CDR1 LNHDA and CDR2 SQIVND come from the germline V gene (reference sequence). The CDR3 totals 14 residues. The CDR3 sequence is CASSIMHLTYGQYF. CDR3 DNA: TGTGCCAGTAGTATCATGCACCTCACCTACGGGCAGTACTTC.

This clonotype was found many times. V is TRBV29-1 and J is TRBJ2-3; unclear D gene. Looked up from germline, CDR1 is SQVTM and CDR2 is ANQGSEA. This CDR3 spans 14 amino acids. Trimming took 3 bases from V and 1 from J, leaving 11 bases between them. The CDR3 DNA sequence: TGCAGCGTTGAGTTGGCCACACGCACAGATACGCAGTATTTT. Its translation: CSVELATRTDTQYF.

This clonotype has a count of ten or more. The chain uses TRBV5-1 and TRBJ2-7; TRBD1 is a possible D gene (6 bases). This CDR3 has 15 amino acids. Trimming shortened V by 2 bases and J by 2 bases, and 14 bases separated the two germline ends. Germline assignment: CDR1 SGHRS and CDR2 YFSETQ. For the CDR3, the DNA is TGCGCCAGCAGCTTCCTAACAGGGACCCCCTACGAGCAGTACTTC. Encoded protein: CASSFLTGTPYEQYF.

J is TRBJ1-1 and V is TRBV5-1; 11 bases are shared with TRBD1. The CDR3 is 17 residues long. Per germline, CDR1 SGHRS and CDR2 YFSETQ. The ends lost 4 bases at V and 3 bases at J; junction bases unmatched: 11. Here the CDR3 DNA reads TGCGCCAGCAGCCCCGGACAGGGGGCCATCGAGGACACTGAAGCTTTCTTT. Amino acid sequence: CASSPGQGAIEDTEAFF.

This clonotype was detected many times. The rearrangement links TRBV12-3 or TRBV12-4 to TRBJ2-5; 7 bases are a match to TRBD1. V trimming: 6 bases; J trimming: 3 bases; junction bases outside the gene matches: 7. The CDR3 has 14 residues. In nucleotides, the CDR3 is TGTGCCAGCAGCCGACAGGGCCCGAAAGAGACCCAGTACTTC. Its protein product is CASSRQGPKETQYF.

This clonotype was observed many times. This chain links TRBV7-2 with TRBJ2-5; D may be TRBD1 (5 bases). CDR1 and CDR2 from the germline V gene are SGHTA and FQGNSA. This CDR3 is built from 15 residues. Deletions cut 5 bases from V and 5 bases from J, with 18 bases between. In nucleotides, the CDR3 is TGTGCCAGCAGCCATCAGCCCCAGGGTGGGGAGACCCAGTACTTC. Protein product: CASSHQPQGGETQYF.

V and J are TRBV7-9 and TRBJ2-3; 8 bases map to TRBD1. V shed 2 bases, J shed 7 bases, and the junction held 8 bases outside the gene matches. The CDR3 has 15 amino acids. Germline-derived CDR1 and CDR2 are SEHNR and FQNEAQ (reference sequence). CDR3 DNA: TGTGCCAGCAGCTTACTACAGGGGGTGTTTAATACGCAGTATTTT. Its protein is CASSLLQGVFNTQYF.

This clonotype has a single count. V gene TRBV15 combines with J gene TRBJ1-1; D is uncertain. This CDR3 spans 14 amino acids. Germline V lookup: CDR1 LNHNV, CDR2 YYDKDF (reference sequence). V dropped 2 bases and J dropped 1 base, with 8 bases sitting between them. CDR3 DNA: TGTGCCACCAGCAGATACTACAGGAACACTGAAGCTTTCTTT. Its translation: CATSRYYRNTEAFF.

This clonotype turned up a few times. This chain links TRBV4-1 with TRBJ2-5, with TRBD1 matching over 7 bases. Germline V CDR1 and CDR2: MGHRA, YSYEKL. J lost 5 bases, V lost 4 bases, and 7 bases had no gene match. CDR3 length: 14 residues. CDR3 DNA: TGCGCCAGCAGCCGGGACAGAGGGAGTGAGACCCAGTACTTC. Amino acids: CASSRDRGSETQYF.

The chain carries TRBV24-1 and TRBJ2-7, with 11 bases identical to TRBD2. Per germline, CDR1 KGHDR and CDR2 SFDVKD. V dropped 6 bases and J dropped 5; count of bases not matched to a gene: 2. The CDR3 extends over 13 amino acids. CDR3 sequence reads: CATSTSGSHEQYF. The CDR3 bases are TGTGCCACCAGTACTAGCGGGAGCCACGAGCAGTACTTC.